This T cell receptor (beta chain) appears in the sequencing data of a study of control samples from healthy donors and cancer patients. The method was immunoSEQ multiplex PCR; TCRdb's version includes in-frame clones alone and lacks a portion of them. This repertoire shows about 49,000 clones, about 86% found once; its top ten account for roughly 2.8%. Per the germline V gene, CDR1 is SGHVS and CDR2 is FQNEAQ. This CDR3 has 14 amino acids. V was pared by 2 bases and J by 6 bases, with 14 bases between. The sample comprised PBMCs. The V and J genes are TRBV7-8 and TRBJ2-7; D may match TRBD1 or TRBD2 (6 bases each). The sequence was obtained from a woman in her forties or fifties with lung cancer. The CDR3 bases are TGTGCCAGCAGCTTAATTACGGGGGCGGTCGAGCAGTACTTC. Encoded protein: CASSLITGAVEQYF.